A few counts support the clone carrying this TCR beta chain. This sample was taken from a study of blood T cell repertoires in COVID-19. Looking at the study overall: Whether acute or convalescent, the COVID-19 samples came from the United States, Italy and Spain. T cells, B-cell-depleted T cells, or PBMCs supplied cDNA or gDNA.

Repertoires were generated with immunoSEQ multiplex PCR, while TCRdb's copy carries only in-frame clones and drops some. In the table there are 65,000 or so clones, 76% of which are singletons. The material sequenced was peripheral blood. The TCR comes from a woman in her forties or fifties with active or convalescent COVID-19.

CDR3 loop: CAISVAGEQYF. As DNA, the CDR3 is TGTGCCATCAGTGTCGCGGGTGAGCAGTACTTC. This chain connects TRBV10-3 to TRBJ2-7, with a weak D call TRBD2 (5 bases). The length of the CDR3 is 11 residues. The germline V gene has CDR1 ENHRY and CDR2 SYGVKD. V lost 4 bases, J lost 7 bases, and 8 bases lay in between.